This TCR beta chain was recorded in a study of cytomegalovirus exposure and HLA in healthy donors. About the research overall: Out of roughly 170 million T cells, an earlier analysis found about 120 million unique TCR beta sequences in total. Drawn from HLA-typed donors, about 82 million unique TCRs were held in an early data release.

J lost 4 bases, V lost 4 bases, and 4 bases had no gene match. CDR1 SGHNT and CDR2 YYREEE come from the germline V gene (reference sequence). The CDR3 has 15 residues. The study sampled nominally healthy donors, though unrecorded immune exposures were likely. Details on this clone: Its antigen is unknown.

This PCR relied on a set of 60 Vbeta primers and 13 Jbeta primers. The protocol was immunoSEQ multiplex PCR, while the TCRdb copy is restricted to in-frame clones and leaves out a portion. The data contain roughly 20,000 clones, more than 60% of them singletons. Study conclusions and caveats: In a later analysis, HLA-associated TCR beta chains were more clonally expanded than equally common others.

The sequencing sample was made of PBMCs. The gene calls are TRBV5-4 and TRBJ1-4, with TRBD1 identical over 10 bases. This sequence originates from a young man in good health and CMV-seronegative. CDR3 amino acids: CASSAGTGVNEKLFF. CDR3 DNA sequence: TGTGCCAGCAGCGCAGGGACAGGGGTTAATGAAAAACTGTTTTTT.